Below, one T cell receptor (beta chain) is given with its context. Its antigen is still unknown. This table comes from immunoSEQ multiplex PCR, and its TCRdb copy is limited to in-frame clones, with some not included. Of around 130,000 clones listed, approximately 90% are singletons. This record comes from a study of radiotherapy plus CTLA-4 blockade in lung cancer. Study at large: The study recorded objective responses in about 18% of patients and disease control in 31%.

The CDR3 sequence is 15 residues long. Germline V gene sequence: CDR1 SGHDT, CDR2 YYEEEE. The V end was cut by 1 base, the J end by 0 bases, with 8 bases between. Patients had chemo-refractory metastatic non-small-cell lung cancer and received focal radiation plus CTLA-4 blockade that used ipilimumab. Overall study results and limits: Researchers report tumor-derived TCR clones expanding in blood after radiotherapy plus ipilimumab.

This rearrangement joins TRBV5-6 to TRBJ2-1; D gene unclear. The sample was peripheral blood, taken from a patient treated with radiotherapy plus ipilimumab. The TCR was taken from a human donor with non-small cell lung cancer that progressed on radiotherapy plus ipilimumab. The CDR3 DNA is TGTGCCAGCAGCTTGAGGATTAGCTCCTACAATGAGCAGTTCTTC. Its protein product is CASSLRISSYNEQFF.